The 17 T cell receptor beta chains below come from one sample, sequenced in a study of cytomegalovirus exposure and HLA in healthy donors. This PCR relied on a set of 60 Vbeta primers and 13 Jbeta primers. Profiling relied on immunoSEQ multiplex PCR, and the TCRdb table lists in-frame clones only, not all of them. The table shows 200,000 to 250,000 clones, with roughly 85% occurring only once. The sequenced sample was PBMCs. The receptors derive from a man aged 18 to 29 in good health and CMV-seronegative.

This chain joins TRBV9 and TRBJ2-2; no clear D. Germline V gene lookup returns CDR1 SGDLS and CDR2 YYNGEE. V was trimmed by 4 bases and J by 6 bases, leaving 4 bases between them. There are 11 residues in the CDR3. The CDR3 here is CASSQSGELFF. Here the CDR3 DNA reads TGTGCCAGCAGCCAGTCCGGGGAGCTGTTTTTT.

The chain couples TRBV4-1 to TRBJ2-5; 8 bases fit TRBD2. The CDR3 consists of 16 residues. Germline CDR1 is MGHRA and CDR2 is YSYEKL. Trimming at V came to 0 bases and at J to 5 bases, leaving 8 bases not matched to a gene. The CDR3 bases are TGCGCCAGCAGCCAAGATGAGAATAGCGGGGACGAGACCCAGTACTTC. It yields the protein CASSQDENSGDETQYF.

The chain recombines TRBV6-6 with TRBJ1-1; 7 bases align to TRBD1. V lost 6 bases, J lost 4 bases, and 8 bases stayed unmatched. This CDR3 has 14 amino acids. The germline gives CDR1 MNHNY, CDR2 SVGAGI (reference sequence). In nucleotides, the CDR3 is TGTGCCAGCAGGCGACAGGGAGGAGGCACTGAAGCTTTCTTT. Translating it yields CASRRQGGGTEAFF.

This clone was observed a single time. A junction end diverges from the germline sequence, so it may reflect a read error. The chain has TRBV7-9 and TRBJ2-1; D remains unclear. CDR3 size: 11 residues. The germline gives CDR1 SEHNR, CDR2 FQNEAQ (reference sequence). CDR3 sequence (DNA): TGTTCCAGCAGACAAGTACATGAGCAGTTCTTC. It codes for CSSRQVHEQFF.

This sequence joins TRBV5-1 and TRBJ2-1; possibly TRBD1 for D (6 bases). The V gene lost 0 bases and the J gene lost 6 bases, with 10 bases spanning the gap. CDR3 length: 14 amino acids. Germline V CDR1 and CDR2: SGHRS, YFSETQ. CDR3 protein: CASSLDPGVNEQFF. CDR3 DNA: TGCGCCAGCAGCTTGGATCCAGGGGTCAATGAGCAGTTCTTC.

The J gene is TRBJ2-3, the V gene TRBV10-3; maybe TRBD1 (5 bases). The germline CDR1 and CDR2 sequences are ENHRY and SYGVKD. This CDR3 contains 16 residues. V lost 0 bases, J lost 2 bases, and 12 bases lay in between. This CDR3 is CAISESTDTNTDTQYF. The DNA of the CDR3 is TGTGCCATCAGTGAGTCGACGGACACAAACACAGATACGCAGTATTTT.

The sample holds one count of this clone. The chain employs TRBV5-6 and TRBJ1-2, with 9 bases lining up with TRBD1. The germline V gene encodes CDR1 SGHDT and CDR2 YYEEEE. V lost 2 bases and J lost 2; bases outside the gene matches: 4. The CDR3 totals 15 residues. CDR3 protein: CASSFRDRENYGYTF. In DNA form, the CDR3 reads TGTGCCAGCAGCTTTCGGGACAGGGAGAACTATGGCTACACCTTC.

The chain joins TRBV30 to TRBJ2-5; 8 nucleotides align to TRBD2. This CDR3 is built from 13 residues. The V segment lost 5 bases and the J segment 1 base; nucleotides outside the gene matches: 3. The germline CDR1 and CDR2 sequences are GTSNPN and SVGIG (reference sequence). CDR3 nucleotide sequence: TGTGCCTGGGCGGGAGGACTCCAAGAGACCCAGTACTTC. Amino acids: CAWAGGLQETQYF.

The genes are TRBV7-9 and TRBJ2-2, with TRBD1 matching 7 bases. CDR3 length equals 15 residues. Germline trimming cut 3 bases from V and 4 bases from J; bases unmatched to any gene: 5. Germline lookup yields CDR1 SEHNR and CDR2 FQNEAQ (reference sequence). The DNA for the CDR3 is TGTGCCAGCAGCTTTCTGAAGGGGGCCACCGGGGAGCTGTTTTTT. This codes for CASSFLKGATGELFF.

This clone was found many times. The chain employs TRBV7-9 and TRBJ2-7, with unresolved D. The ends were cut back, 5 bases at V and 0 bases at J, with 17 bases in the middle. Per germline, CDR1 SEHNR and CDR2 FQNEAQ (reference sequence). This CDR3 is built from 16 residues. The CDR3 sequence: CASSPPVAAVSYEQYF. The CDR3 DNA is TGTGCCAGCAGCCCGCCCGTGGCGGCCGTCTCCTACGAGCAGTACTTC.

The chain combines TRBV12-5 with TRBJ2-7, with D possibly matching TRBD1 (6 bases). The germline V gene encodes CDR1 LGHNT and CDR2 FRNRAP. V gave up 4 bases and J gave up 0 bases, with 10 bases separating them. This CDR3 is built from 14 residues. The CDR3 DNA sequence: TGTGCTAGTGGTTACACGGACAGCTCCTACGAGCAGTACTTC. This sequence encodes CASGYTDSSYEQYF.

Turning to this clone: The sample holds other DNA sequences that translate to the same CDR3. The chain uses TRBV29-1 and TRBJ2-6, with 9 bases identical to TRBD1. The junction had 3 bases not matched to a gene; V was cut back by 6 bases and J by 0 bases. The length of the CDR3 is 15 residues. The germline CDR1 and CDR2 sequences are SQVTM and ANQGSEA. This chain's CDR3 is CSVGQGLSGANVLTF. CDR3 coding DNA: TGCAGCGTGGGACAGGGTCTCTCTGGGGCCAACGTCCTGACTTTC.

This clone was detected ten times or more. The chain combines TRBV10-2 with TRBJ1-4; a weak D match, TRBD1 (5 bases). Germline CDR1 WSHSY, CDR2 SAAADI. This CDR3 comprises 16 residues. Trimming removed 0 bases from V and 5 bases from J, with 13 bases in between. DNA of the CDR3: TGCGCCAGCAGTGAGTCAGCAGGGTACCTAAATGAAAAACTGTTTTTT. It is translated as CASSESAGYLNEKLFF.

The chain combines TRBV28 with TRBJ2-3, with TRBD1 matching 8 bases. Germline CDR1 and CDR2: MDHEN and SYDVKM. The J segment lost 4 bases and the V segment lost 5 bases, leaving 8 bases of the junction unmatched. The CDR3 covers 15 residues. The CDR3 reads CASSVGRGRSDTQYF. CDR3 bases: TGTGCCAGCAGTGTGGGCAGGGGGCGCTCAGATACGCAGTATTTT.

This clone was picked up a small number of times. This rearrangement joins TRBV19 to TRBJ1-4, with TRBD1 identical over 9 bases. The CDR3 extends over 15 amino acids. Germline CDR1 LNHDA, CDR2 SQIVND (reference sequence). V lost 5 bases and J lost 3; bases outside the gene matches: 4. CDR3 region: CASSLWTGANEKLFF. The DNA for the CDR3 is TGTGCCAGTAGTCTATGGACAGGGGCTAATGAAAAACTGTTTTTT.

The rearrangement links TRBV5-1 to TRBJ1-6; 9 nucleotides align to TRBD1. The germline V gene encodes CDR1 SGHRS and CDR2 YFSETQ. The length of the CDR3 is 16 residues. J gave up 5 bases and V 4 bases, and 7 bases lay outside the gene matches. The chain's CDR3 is CASSLRDRVDNSPLHF. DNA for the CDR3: TGCGCCAGCAGCCTCCGGGACAGGGTTGATAATTCACCCCTCCACTTT.

CDR3 residues: CASSILGQGNGYTF. The CDR3 DNA is TGTGCCAGTAGTATCCTGGGACAGGGTAATGGCTACACCTTC. The chain has TRBV19 and TRBJ1-2; 9 bases align to TRBD1. The CDR3 is 14 residues long. Germline trimming cut 3 bases from V and 6 bases from J; bases unmatched to any gene: 5. From germline, CDR1 is LNHDA and CDR2 SQIVND (reference sequence).